The clone carrying this T cell receptor (beta chain) came up many times. What it binds is not known. Unique molecular identifiers were used in preparing the TCRbeta library. TCRdb passed the PCR reads through MiXCR, listing each CDR3 protein once. This table holds about 15,000 distinct CDR3 sequences, roughly 7.6% found once. The data stem from a study of T-cell reconstitution after alpha-beta-depleted transplantation in children. Trimming removed 1 base from V and 0 bases from J, with 10 bases in between. The germline V gene has CDR1 SGHRS and CDR2 YFSETQ. CDR3 size: 15 residues. Study observations and caveats: Some patients owed their high day-60 TCRbeta diversity to surviving recipient T cells and thymic progenitors. After one year, T-cell counts and TCRbeta diversity mostly came from new T cells.

V and J are TRBV5-1 and TRBJ1-2; unclear D gene. This receptor was taken from a boy younger than two who had a stem cell transplant for Wiskott-Aldrich syndrome, so the T cells may come from the graft donor. This sample comprised PBMCs, mostly from graft donor cells, obtained 60 days after TCRalphabeta/CD19-depleted stem cell transplant. The CDR3 DNA reads as TGCGCCAGCAGCTTGTTTGCAGGAACTAACTATGGCTACACCTTC. Translated: CASSLFAGTNYGYTF.